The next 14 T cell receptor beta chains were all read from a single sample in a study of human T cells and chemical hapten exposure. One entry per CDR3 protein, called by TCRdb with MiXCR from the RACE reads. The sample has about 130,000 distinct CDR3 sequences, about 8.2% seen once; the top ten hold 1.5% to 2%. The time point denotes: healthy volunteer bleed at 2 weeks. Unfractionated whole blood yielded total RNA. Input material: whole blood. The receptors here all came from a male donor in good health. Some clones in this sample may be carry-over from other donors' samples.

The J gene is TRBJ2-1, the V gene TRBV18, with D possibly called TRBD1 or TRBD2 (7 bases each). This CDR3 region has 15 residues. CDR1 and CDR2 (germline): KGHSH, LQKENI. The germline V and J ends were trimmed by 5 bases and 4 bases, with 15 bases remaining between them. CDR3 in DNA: TGTGCCAGCTCATTGAGACAGGGAGGGTACAATGAGCAGTTCTTC. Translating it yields CASSLRQGGYNEQFF.

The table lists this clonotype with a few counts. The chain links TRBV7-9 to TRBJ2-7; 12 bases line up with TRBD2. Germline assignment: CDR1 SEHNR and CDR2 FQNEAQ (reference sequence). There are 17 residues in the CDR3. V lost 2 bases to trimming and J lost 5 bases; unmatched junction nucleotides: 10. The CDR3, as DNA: TGTGCCAGCAGCTTAACGGGTCGACTAGCGGGAGAGAACGAGCAGTACTTC. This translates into CASSLTGRLAGENEQYF.

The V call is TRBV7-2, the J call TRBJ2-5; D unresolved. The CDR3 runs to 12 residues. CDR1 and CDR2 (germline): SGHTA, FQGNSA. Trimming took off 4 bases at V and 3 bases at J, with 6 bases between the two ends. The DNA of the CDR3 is TGTGCCAGCAGCTACCCGAAAGAGACCCAGTACTTC. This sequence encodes CASSYPKETQYF.

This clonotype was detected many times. The CDR3 DNA sequence: TGTGCCAGCAGAAGGGACAGGGGGAACGAGCAGTACTTC. Translating it yields CASRRDRGNEQYF. The chain uses TRBV6-5 and TRBJ2-7; TRBD1 matches 11 bases. The CDR3 has 13 amino acids. Germline V lookup: CDR1 MNHEY, CDR2 SVGAGI. The V and J ends lost 6 bases and 5 bases, in that order; junction bases with no gene match: 3.

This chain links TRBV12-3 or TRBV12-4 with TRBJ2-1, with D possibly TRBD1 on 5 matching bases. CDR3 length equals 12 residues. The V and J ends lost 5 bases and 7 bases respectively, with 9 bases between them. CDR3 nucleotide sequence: TGTGCCAGCAGTGCCCAGGGAAATGAGCAGTTCTTC. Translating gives CASSAQGNEQFF.

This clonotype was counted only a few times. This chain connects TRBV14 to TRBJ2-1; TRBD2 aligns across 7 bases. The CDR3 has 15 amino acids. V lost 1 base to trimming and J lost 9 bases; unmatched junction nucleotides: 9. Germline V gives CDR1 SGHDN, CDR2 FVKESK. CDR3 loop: CASSQALAEAGEQFF. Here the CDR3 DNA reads TGTGCCAGCAGCCAAGCGCTAGCGGAGGCCGGTGAGCAGTTCTTC. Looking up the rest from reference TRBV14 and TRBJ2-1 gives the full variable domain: EAGVTQFPSHSVIEKGQTVTLRCDPISGHDNLYWYRRVMGKEIKFLLHFVKESKQDESGMPNNRFLAERTGGTYSTLKVQPAELEDSGVYFCASSQALAEAGEQFFGPGTRLTVL.

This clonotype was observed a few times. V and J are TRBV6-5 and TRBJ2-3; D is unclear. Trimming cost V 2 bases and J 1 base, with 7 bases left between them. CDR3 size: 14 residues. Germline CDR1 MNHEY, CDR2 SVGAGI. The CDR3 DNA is TGTGCCAGCAGTTACCCACGAGGCACAGATACGCAGTATTTT. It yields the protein CASSYPRGTDTQYF.

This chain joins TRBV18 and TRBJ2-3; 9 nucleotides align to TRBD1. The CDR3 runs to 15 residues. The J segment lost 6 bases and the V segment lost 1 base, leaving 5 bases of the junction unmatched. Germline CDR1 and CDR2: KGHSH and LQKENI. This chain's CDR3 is CASSPRDREWDTQYF. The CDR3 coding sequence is TGTGCCAGCTCACCACGGGACAGGGAATGGGATACGCAGTATTTT.

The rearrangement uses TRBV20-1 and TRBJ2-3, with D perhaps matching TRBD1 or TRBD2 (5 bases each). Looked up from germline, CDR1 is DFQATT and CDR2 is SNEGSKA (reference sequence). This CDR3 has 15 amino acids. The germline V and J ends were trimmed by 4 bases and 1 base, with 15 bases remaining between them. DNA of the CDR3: TGCAGTGCTACCCCGGGGCTAGCTCGCACAGATACGCAGTATTTT. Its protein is CSATPGLARTDTQYF.

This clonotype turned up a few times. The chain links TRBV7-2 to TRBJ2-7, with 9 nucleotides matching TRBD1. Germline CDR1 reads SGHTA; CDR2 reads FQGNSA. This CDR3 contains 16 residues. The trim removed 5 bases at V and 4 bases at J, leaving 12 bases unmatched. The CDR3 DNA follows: TGTGCCAGCAGCCCCCTAGTGGGACAGGGTTCGTACGAGCAGTACTTC. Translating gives CASSPLVGQGSYEQYF.

The chain's CDR3 is CASSHPLDSNEQFF. CDR3 DNA sequence: TGTGCCAGCAGCCACCCGCTCGACAGTAATGAGCAGTTCTTC. The genes are TRBV12-3 or TRBV12-4 and TRBJ2-1, with a tentative D call TRBD1 (5 bases). V lost 6 bases and J 7 bases, leaving 16 bases between the germline ends. The CDR3 has 14 amino acids.

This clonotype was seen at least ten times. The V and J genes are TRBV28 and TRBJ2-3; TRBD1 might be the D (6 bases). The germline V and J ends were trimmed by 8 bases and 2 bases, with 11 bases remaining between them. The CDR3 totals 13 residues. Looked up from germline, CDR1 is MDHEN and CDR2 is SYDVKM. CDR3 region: CASLHRVTDTQYF. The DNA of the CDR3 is TGTGCCAGCCTTCACAGGGTCACAGATACGCAGTATTTT.

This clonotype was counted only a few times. The CDR3 is CASSFRPYEQYF. The CDR3 coding sequence is TGTGCCAGCAGTTTTCGCCCCTACGAGCAGTACTTC. J is TRBJ2-7 and V is TRBV12-3 or TRBV12-4; D ambiguous. The CDR3 totals 12 residues. Trimming removed 3 bases from V and 2 bases from J, with 5 bases in between.

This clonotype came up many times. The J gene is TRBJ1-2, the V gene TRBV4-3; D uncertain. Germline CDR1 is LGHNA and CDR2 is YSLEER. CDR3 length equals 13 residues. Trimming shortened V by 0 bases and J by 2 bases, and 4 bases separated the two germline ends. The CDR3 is CASSQDSNYGYTF. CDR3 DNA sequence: TGCGCCAGCAGCCAAGATTCGAACTATGGCTACACCTTC.